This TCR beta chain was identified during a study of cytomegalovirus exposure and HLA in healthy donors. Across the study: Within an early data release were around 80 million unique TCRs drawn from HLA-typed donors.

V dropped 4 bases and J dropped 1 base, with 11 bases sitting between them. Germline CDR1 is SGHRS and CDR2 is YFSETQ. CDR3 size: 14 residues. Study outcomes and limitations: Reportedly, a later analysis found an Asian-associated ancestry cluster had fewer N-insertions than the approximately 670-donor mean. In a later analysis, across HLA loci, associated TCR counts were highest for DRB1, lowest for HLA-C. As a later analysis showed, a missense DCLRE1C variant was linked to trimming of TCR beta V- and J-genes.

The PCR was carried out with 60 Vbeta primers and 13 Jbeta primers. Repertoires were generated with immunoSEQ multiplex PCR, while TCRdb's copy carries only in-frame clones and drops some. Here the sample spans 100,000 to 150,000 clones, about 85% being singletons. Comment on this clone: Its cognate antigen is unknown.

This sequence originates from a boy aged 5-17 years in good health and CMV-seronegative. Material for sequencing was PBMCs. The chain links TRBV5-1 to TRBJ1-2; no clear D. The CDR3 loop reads CASSGSRINYGYTF. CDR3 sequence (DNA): TGCGCCAGCAGCGGCTCGCGGATTAACTATGGCTACACCTTC. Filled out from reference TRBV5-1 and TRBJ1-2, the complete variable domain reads KAGVTQTPRYLIKTRGQQVTLSCSPISGHRSVSWYQQTPGQGLQFLFEYFSETQRNKGNFPGRFSGRQFSNSRSEMNVSTLELGDSALYLCASSGSRINYGYTFGSGTRLTVV.